This T cell receptor beta chain was retrieved from a study of T cell repertoires in cytomegalovirus infection. Study outcomes and limitations: Carriers of CMV plus the relevant HLA were identified by cumulative public TCR beta family frequency.

One entry per CDR3 protein results from TCRdb running MiXCR on the reads. The data show about 130,000 distinct CDR3 sequences, more than 20% seen once. Germline V gene lookup returns CDR1 LGHNA and CDR2 YSLEER. The CDR3 runs 16 residues. Trimming took off 3 bases at V and 2 bases at J, with 15 bases between the two ends. This clonotype was found a few times. Its antigen is undetermined. The source material was PBMCs, sequenced either directly or after in vitro stimulation (not recorded which). This rearrangement joins TRBV4-3 to TRBJ2-3; D gene ambiguous. The clonotype was recovered from a human donor in good health (CMV status not recorded). Some clones in this sample may be carry-over from other donors' samples. The CDR3 DNA sequence: TGCGCCAGCAGCCAGGAGACTCAGCAGGTCACAGATACGCAGTATTTT. This encodes CASSQETQQVTDTQYF.